This T cell receptor (beta chain) comes out of a study of CD4 T cells in relation to SARS-CoV-2 and coronaviruses. As for this clone: Its antigen is still unknown.

Study-level findings and limits: No crossreactivity against non-spike viral proteins was tested here.

The germline gives CDR1 MDHEN, CDR2 SYDVKM. V dropped 5 bases and J dropped 3; count of bases not matched to a gene: 7. The CDR3 has 14 residues. Before the COVID-19 pandemic, during about 2011-2019, CD4+ T cells were taken from unexposed donors. The data were produced by immunoSEQ multiplex PCR, yet TCRdb's version contains in-frame clones alone and is incomplete. The table shows around 69,000 clones, with roughly 93% occurring only once. Sample: naive CD4+ T cells from PBMCs. Subset: naive CD4+ T cells isolated by negative enrichment. This rearrangement joins TRBV28 to TRBJ2-7; 7 bases match TRBD1. The sequence was collected from a human donor in good health. CDR3 in amino acids: CASSPPGQNYEQYF. CDR3 nucleotide sequence: TGTGCCAGCAGTCCTCCGGGACAGAACTACGAGCAGTACTTC.